This T cell receptor beta chain derives from a study of glioma-infiltrating T cells after dendritic cell vaccination. Study overall: Dendritic cell vaccine was injected intradermally three times, biweekly. Whole-study results and caveats: Few patients contributed both blood and tumor specimens.

The CDR3 contains 15 residues. Trimming pared 1 base from V and 8 bases from J, leaving 17 bases between. Germline V lookup: CDR1 SGHNT, CDR2 YENEEA. Primers: 60 V beta forward and 13 J beta reverse. Repertoires were generated with immunoSEQ multiplex PCR, while TCRdb's copy carries only in-frame clones and drops some. The sample records tens of thousands of clones, about 87% being singletons. As regards this clone: Its antigen is currently unknown.

The rearrangement links TRBV11-3 to TRBJ1-1; maybe TRBD1 (5 bases). This sample comprised blood, obtained before dendritic cell vaccination. This sequence was found in a human donor with glioblastoma. The CDR3 here is CASSLAPGRGYEAFF. CDR3 bases: TGTGCCAGCAGCTTAGCGCCAGGGAGGGGATACGAAGCTTTCTTT.